This TCR beta chain was documented in a study of vaccination and CD4 T cells after COVID-19. Treatment denoted: approximately 9-day PBMC culture with coronavirus spike peptide pools or control peptides (ViraFEST assay). ViraFEST grew antigen-specific T cells using peptide pools, then sequenced TCRs. Germline V gene data show CDR1 as ENHRY and CDR2 as SYGVKD. The germline V and J ends were trimmed by 2 bases and 7 bases, with 14 bases remaining between them. The CDR3 extends over 15 amino acids. On this clonotype itself: Its antigen is not identified.

Sequence data for DNA of cultured CD4+ T cells were generated by the Oncomine TCR Beta short-read assay. Once CD4+ T cells had been cultured, genomic DNA was extracted from them. TCRdb independently ran MiXCR on the PCR reads; one entry per CDR3 protein. The table lists fewer than 15,000 distinct CDR3 sequences, about 61% of them singletons. The chain has TRBV10-3 and TRBJ1-4; D remains unclear. The TCR comes from a human donor who had recovered from COVID-19. The sequencing here drew on CD4+ T cells from blood, cultured in vitro, taken before SARS-CoV-2 vaccination. CDR3 nucleotides: TGTGCCATCAGTGAGAATAGGGCCGGAGGTGAAAAACTGTTTTTT. Amino acids: CAISENRAGGEKLFF.